The rows below give T cell receptor beta chains drawn from one sample of a study of T cells in Graves' hyperthyroidism and ophthalmopathy. MiXCR, applied by TCRdb to the multiplex PCR reads, yields one record per CDR3 protein. The data contain more than 550,000 distinct CDR3 sequences, 15% to 20% of them seen just once; the ten biggest clones take up about 14%. Material for sequencing was blood. The receptor set was obtained from a man aged 50-59 years with Graves' hyperthyroidism. The CDR3 runs from the conserved cysteine through the conserved F or W. The D gene is left open where the match is weak. Clone size is shown for a subset of rows, as once, few, many or a class of expanded clone.

clone_size	v_call	d_call	j_call	cdr3_nt	cdr3_aa
-	TRBV27	TRBD2	TRBJ2-7	TGTGCCAGCAGCGGCCTGAGCATAGCGGGAGCCCACGAGCAGTACTTC	CASSGLSIAGAHEQYF
few	TRBV5-1	-	TRBJ1-3	TGCGCCAGCAGCCCAAACGCCGTACCCTCTGGAAACACCATATATTTT	CASSPNAVPSGNTIYF
many	TRBV6-6	TRBD2	TRBJ2-3	TGTGCCAGCAGTTACTCGGGGGGGAGGGTCGATACGCAGTATTTT	CASSYSGGRVDTQYF
few	TRBV7-6	TRBD1	TRBJ2-2	TGTGCCAGCAGCTTGGACAGGGGTGCCACCGGGGAGCTGTTTTTT	CASSLDRGATGELFF
many	TRBV7-2	-	TRBJ2-1	TGTGCCAGCAGCTTCGGGACTGGAGACAATGAGCAGTTCTTC	CASSFGTGDNEQFF
many	TRBV2	TRBD1	TRBJ1-5	TGTGCCAGCAGTGGTGCCAGGGGGAGCAATCAGCCCCAGCATTTT	CASSGARGSNQPQHF
-	TRBV7-3	-	TRBJ2-1	TGTGCCAGCAGCTTAGGCGGGATTGGCGGTGATGAGCAGTTCTTC	CASSLGGIGGDEQFF
few	TRBV30	-	TRBJ2-1	TGTGCCTGGAGTGTAGCTGGCGAGCAGTTCTTC	CAWSVAGEQFF
many	TRBV6-6	TRBD2	TRBJ2-1	TGTGCCAGCAGTTACTTGGGGACTAGCGTCCTTGGGGAGCAGTTCTTC	CASSYLGTSVLGEQFF
many	TRBV28	TRBD1	TRBJ2-7	TGTGCCAGCAGCCCCGCACCTGGACAGGGAAAAGGGCTTGAGGCCGAGCAGTACTTC	CASSPAPGQGKGLEAEQYF
few	TRBV15	-	TRBJ2-7	TGTGCCACCAGCCCCACGGGATGGGACGATGAGCAGTACTTC	CATSPTGWDDEQYF
-	TRBV5-5	-	TRBJ1-2	TGTGCCAGCAGCTTACTGGACAGCTCTAACTATGGCTACACCTTC	CASSLLDSSNYGYTF
many	TRBV27	-	TRBJ2-1	TGTGCCAGCACCGGTGACAGGCCGAGCTCCTACAATGAGCAGTTCTTC	CASTGDRPSSYNEQFF
many	TRBV20-1	TRBD2	TRBJ2-3	TGCAGTGCTAGAGAGACTAGCGGGAGAGGGGATACGCAGTATTTT	CSARETSGRGDTQYF
few	TRBV20-1	-	TRBJ2-7	TGCAGTGCACAGAGGACAGACTCCTACGAGCAGTACTTC	CSAQRTDSYEQYF
few	TRBV3-1	TRBD1	TRBJ1-3	TGTGCCAGCAGCCTTCGTTCAGGACAGGGGATTTCTGGAAACACCATATATTTT	CASSLRSGQGISGNTIYF
-	TRBV7-9	TRBD1	TRBJ2-7	TGTGCCAGCAGCCATGCCGGGACAGGGCACTACGAGCACTACTTC	CASSHAGTGHYEHYF
once	TRBV2	-	TRBJ1-2	TGTGCCAGCAGAAACGACGGAACTAACTATGGCTACACCTTC	CASRNDGTNYGYTF
many	TRBV2	-	TRBJ2-3	TGTGCCAGCAGTGAAGCGCTTGGCACGGATACGCAGTATTTT	CASSEALGTDTQYF
few	TRBV9	-	TRBJ1-2	TGTGCCAGCAGCACAGACAGTTACGTTGACCCCGGCTACACCTTC	CASSTDSYVDPGYTF
-	TRBV5-1	-	TRBJ2-7	TGCGCCAGCGGTTTTGACGGAACAACCCCCTACGAGCAGTACTTC	CASGFDGTTPYEQYF
many	TRBV6-2/TRBV6-3	-	TRBJ2-2	TGTGCCAGCAGTTTCACCGGGACATCGAACACCGGGGAGCTGTTTTTT	CASSFTGTSNTGELFF
many	TRBV11-3	TRBD1	TRBJ2-2	TGTGCCAGCAGCTTTCAGGGGGCCACCGGGGAGCTGTTTTTT	CASSFQGATGELFF
many	TRBV3-1	-	TRBJ1-1	TGTGCCAGCAGCCAACAGGGTTCGAACACTGAAGCTTTCTTT	CASSQQGSNTEAFF
many	TRBV27	-	TRBJ2-3	TGTGCCAGCAGTCCTCAAACCATTAGCACAGATACGCAGTATTTT	CASSPQTISTDTQYF
many	TRBV2	TRBD2	TRBJ2-5	TGTGCCAGCAGGATGGGACTAACGTACCAAGAGACCCAGTACTTC	CASRMGLTYQETQYF
-	TRBV30	-	TRBJ1-1	TGTGCCTGGAGTGACCAAAGCACTGAAGCTTTCTTT	CAWSDQSTEAFF
-	TRBV5-1	-	TRBJ2-1	TGCGCCAGCAGCCTCGGGAGTCGCAATGAGCAGTTCTTC	CASSLGSRNEQFF
many	TRBV2	-	TRBJ1-2	TGTGCCAGCAGGGCCCCGGGTCTCCCGGCTGGCTACACCTTC	CASRAPGLPAGYTF
many	TRBV9	-	TRBJ1-2	TGTGCCAGCAGCCCAACCCTTGAGGGGTATGGCTACACCTTC	CASSPTLEGYGYTF
few	TRBV5-1	-	TRBJ1-4	TGCGCCAGCAGCTTGGAGCAGATAGCGGCTAATGAAAAACTGTTTTTT	CASSLEQIAANEKLFF
many	TRBV11-2	TRBD1	TRBJ1-2	TGTGCCAGCAGTTGGGACAGTAACTATGGCTACACCTTC	CASSWDSNYGYTF
few	TRBV19	TRBD1	TRBJ2-7	TGTGCCAGTAGTATTTCTAATCCGAGACAGGGCTCCGAGCAGTACTTC	CASSISNPRQGSEQYF
many	TRBV6-1	-	TRBJ2-1	TGTGCCAGCAGGGCCCCCCCTAGCGCCAACCCGAATGAGCAGTTCTTC	CASRAPPSANPNEQFF
few	TRBV3-1	-	TRBJ1-3	TGTGCCAGCAGCCAAGGGACAGAACGGAACACCATATATTTT	CASSQGTERNTIYF
few	TRBV3-1	-	TRBJ2-5	TGTGCCAGCAGCCAAGAATGGGGGGAGACTAACTTC	CASSQEWGETNF
many	TRBV30	TRBD1	TRBJ1-1	TGTGCCTGGTATCACGAGGGGGCGAACACTGAAGCTTTCTTT	CAWYHEGANTEAFF
-	TRBV9	TRBD1	TRBJ1-1	TGTGCCAGCAGCGTAGACCCGGGACAGGGGAACACTGAAGCTTTCTTT	CASSVDPGQGNTEAFF
many	TRBV2	-	TRBJ2-3	TGTGCCAGCAGTGAAGGATTGGTAACTAGCACAGATACGCAGTATTTT	CASSEGLVTSTDTQYF
many	TRBV12-3/TRBV12-4	-	TRBJ1-2	TGTGCCAGCAGTTTACTCACTGGCTACACCTTC	CASSLLTGYTF
many	TRBV10-3	-	TRBJ1-1	TGTGCCATCAGGGCTATCGGGGAAGCAGTTGAAGCTTTCTTT	CAIRAIGEAVEAFF
-	TRBV6-9	-	TRBJ2-7	TGTGCCAGCAGTTTTGGGCAGCGTAGGAGCTCCTACGAGCAGTACTTC	CASSFGQRRSSYEQYF
-	TRBV30	TRBD2	TRBJ2-1	TGTGCCTGGAGTGGTAGCGGGAGGGACTATGAGCAGTTCTTC	CAWSGSGRDYEQFF
-	TRBV12-3/TRBV12-4	TRBD2	TRBJ2-7	TGTGCCAGCAGGCTAACTAGCGGGAGGAGTAAGTACGAGCAGTACTTC	CASRLTSGRSKYEQYF
few	TRBV11-2	TRBD2	TRBJ2-2	TGTGCCAGCAGCGGGCCGGGACTAGGGGGCGGGGAGCTGTTTTTT	CASSGPGLGGGELFF
many	TRBV7-8	-	TRBJ2-7	TGTGCCAGCAGCACGCAACAGGGTTACGAGCAGTACTTC	CASSTQQGYEQYF
few	TRBV6-1	-	TRBJ1-2	TGTGCCAGCAACCCAGGATTAGAAAACTATGGCTACACCTTC	CASNPGLENYGYTF
once	TRBV9	-	TRBJ1-5	TGTGCCAGCAGCGGCAATACGTCCGAAAAGGAGCCCCAGCATTTT	CASSGNTSEKEPQHF